This T cell receptor beta chain appears in the sequencing data of a study of blood T cell repertoires in COVID-19. Across the whole study: There were acute and convalescent COVID-19 samples, and they came from the United States, Italy and Spain. Nucleic acid was either cDNA or gDNA, and it came from T cells, B-cell-depleted T cells, or PBMCs.

As originally analysed: Estimates of nucleated cell counts were drawn from the amplification of reference gene primers. The data were produced by immunoSEQ multiplex PCR, yet TCRdb's version contains in-frame clones alone and is incomplete. V and J calls and clone size are those listed in that table; D and trimming were worked out from the DNA. The repertoire holds more than 50,000 clones, with around 85% as singletons. The TCR was taken from a human donor in a cohort sampled during active COVID-19. Input material: peripheral blood.

This CDR3 is CASIRENEQYF. The CDR3 DNA sequence: TGTGCCAGTATCCGGGAAAACGAGCAGTACTTC. J is TRBJ2-7 and V is TRBV19; TRBD2 might be the D (5 bases). Trimming stripped 7 bases from V and 5 bases from J, with 9 bases between. The germline V gene has CDR1 LNHDA and CDR2 SQIVND (reference sequence). The CDR3 runs 11 residues.